The clone carrying this TCR beta chain has ten or more counts. Both iRepertoire HTBI primers and Arm-PCR of CDR3 regions were used to build the TCR beta libraries. MiXCR, applied by TCRdb to the multiplex PCR reads, yields one record per CDR3 protein. The sample shows approximately 470,000 distinct CDR3 sequences, about 16% of them seen only once. This sample was taken from a study of regulatory T cells in long-lasting Graves disease. Documented time point: newly diagnosed GD, antithyroid drugs for less than 3 months. Making the TCR library involved RNA that had been extracted from PBMCs. Germline loops: CDR1 SGHRS, CDR2 YFSETQ. Trimming shortened V by 1 base and J by 2 bases, and 9 bases separated the two germline ends. The length of the CDR3 is 14 residues. These data were also filed under a second study, of T cells in Graves' hyperthyroidism and ophthalmopathy.

This clonotype originated in a man in his forties with Graves disease. The chain recombines TRBV5-1 with TRBJ1-2, with D possibly TRBD1 on 5 matching bases. The sequencing here drew on peripheral blood mononuclear cells (PBMCs), taken at new diagnosis, from a patient treated with antithyroid drugs. The chain's CDR3 is CASSLRDGNYGYTF. CDR3 nucleotide sequence: TGCGCCAGCAGCTTGAGGGACGGAAACTATGGCTACACCTTC.